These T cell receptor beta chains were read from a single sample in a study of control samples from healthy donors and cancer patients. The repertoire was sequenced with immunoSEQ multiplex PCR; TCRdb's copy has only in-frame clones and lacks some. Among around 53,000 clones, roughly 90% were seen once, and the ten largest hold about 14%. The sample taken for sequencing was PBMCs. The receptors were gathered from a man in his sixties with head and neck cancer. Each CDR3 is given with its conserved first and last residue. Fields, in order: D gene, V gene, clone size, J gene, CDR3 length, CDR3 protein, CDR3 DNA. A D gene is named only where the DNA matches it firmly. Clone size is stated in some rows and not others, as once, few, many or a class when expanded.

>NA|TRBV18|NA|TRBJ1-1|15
CASSPNGGGNTEAFF
TGTGCCAGCTCACCGAATGGGGGGGGGAACACTGAAGCTTTCTTT
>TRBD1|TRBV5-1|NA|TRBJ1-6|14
CASGQGVHNSPLHF
TGCGCCAGCGGGCAGGGGGTCCATAATTCACCCCTCCACTTT
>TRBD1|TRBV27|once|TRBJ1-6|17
CASSPGTGRSGRSPLHF
TGTGCCAGCAGTCCCGGGACAGGGCGCTCCGGTCGTTCACCCCTCCACTTT
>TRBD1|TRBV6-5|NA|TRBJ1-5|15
CASQWTGDSNQPQHF
TGTGCCAGCCAATGGACAGGGGATAGCAATCAGCCCCAGCATTTT
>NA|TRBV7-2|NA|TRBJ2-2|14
CASTQPWGPGELFF
TGTGCCAGCACCCAGCCCTGGGGCCCTGGGGAGCTGTTTTTT
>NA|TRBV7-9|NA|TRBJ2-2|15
CASTADRGVTGELFF
TGTGCCAGCACCGCAGACCGGGGAGTCACCGGGGAGCTGTTTTTT
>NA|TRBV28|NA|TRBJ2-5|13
CASSGGLWETQYF
TGTGCCAGCAGTGGTGGATTATGGGAGACCCAGTACTTC
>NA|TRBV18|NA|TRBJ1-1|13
CASSPTRVTEAFF
TGTGCCAGCTCACCTACCAGGGTCACTGAAGCTTTCTTT
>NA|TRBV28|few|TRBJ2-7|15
CASSQRDGGPYEQYF
TGTGCCAGCAGCCAGCGGGATGGGGGCCCGTACGAGCAGTACTTC
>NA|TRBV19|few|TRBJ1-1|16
CASSRSLDRWNTEAFF
TGTGCCAGTAGTCGATCGTTAGACAGATGGAACACTGAAGCTTTCTTT
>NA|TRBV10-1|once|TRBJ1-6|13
CASSVEANSPLHF
TGCGCCAGCAGTGTAGAAGCTAATTCACCCCTCCACTTT
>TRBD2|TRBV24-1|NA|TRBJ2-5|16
CATSDLSGGARETQYF
TGTGCCACCAGTGATTTGAGCGGGGGGGCCCGTGAGACCCAGTACTTC
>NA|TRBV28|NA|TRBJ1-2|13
CASSLDSNYGYTF
TGTGCCAGCAGTTTGGACAGTAACTATGGCTACACCTTC
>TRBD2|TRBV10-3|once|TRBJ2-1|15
CAISDRGGTYNEQFF
TGTGCCATCAGTGACCGGGGGGGTACCTACAATGAGCAGTTCTTC
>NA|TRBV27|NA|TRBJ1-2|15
CASSFQGHGGYGYTF
TGTGCCAGCAGTTTCCAAGGACATGGAGGCTATGGCTACACCTTC
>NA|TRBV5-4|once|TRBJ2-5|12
CASSLRGETQYF
TGTGCCAGCAGCCTCAGGGGAGAGACCCAGTACTTC
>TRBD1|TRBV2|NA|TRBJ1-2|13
CASSAGQKRGYTF
TGTGCCAGCAGTGCGGGACAGAAAAGGGGCTACACCTTC
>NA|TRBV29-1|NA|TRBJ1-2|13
CSVVRGETYGYTF
TGCAGCGTTGTTCGGGGAGAAACCTATGGCTACACCTTC
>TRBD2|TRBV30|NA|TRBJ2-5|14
CAWGRTSGSETQYF
TGTGCCTGGGGCCGGACTAGCGGGAGTGAGACCCAGTACTTC
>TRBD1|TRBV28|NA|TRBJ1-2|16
CASSEYRRQGIHGYTF
TGTGCCAGCAGCGAGTACCGGAGACAGGGGATCCATGGCTACACCTTC
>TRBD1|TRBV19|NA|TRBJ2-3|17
CASSMVRDRGRADTQYF
TGTGCCAGTAGTATGGTCCGGGACAGGGGGCGAGCAGATACGCAGTATTTT
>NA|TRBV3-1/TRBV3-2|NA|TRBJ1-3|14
CASSRAGSGNTIYF
TGTGCCAGCAGCCGTGCAGGGTCTGGAAACACCATATATTTT
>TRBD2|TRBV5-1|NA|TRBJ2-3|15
CASSLNGGAEDTQYF
TGCGCCAGCAGCTTGAACGGGGGGGCCGAAGATACGCAGTATTTT
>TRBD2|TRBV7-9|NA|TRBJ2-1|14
CASNLAGASNEQFF
TGTGCCAGCAACCTAGCGGGAGCTAGTAATGAGCAGTTCTTC
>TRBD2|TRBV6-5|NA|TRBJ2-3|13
CASRPGGAYTQYF
TGTGCCAGCAGACCCGGGGGGGCCTATACGCAGTATTTT
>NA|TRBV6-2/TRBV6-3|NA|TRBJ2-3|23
CASRPYRASVLSGGASIADTQYF
TGTGCCAGCAGACCTTACAGGGCTTCGGTTTTAAGCGGCGGGGCGAGCATCGCAGATACGCAGTATTTT
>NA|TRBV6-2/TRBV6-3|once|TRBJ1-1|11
CASSYPAEAFF
TGTGCCAGCAGTTATCCAGCTGAAGCTTTCTTT
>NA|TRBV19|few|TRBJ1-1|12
CASSWGRAEAFF
TGTGCCAGTAGTTGGGGTCGCGCTGAAGCTTTCTTT
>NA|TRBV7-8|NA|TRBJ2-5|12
CASSLDGGTQYF
TGTGCCAGCAGCTTAGACGGGGGAACCCAGTACTTC
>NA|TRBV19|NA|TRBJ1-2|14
CASNTEGRGYGYTF
TGTGCCAGCAACACGGAGGGCAGGGGCTATGGCTACACCTTC
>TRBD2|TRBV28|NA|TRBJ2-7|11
CASNWGGEQYF
TGTGCTTCGAACTGGGGGGGCGAGCAGTACTTC
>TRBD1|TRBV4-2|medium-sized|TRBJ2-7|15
CASSQGQGGTYEQYF
TGTGCCAGCAGCCAAGGACAGGGGGGGACCTACGAGCAGTACTTC
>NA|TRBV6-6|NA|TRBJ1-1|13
CASTRTMNTEAFF
TGTGCCAGCACTAGAACGATGAACACTGAAGCTTTCTTT
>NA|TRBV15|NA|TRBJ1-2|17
CATSRDLLEGRYYGYTF
TGTGCCACCAGCAGAGATCTCTTAGAGGGCCGATACTATGGCTACACCTTC
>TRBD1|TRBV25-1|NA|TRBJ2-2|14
CASSGQGRTGELFF
TGTGCCAGCAGTGGACAGGGGAGAACCGGGGAGCTGTTTTTT
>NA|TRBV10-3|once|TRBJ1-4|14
CAISQGGTNEKLFF
TGTGCCATCAGTCAGGGTGGTACTAATGAAAAACTGTTTTTT
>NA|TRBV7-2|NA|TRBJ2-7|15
CASSGTGTLYDEQYF
TGTGCCAGCAGCGGCACCGGGACCCTATACGACGAGCAGTACTTC
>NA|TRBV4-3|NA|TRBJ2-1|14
CASSQVKQGNEQFF
TGCGCCAGCAGCCAAGTAAAACAGGGCAATGAGCAGTTCTTC
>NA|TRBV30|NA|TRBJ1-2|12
CAWSTLNYGYTF
TGTGCCTGGAGTACTCTAAACTATGGCTACACCTTC
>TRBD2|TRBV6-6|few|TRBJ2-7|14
CASRGLAGGFEQYF
TGTGCCAGCAGGGGACTAGCGGGAGGGTTCGAGCAGTACTTC
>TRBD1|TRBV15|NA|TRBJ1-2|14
CATSTRLTGDGYTF
TGTGCCACCAGCACAAGACTAACAGGGGATGGCTACACCTTC
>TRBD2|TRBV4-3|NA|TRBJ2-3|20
CASSQRTVRASGPPRDTQYF
TGCGCCAGCAGCCAACGGACCGTTCGGGCTAGCGGGCCACCTCGGGATACGCAGTATTTT
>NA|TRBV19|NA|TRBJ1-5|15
CASTLDTYSNQPQHF
TGTGCCAGTACCCTAGACACGTATAGCAATCAGCCCCAGCATTTT
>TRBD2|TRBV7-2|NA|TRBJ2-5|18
CASSQAGSSGGAGETQYF
TGTGCCAGCAGCCAGGCAGGGTCTAGCGGGGGGGCTGGAGAGACCCAGTACTTC
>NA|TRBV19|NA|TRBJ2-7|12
CASRLTRSEQYF
TGTGCCAGTAGGCTAACCAGAAGCGAGCAGTACTTC
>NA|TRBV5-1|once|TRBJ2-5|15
CASSSRTDHTETQYF
TGCGCCAGCAGCTCGAGGACGGACCACACAGAGACCCAGTACTTC
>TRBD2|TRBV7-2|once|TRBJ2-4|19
CASSLASAGGLEAKNIQYF
TGTGCCAGCAGCTTAGCGTCGGCGGGGGGGCTCGAAGCCAAAAACATTCAGTACTTC
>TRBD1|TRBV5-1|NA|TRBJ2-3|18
CASSLYGVETGGTDTQYF
TGCGCCAGCAGCTTGTACGGAGTCGAGACAGGGGGCACAGATACGCAGTATTTT
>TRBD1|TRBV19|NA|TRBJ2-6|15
CASSRTGTGANVLTF
TGTGCCAGTAGTAGGACAGGGACCGGGGCCAACGTCCTGACTTTC
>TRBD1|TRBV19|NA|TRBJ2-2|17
CASRKGTGTGNSGELFF
TGTGCCAGTAGAAAGGGCACCGGGACAGGGAATTCCGGGGAGCTGTTTTTT
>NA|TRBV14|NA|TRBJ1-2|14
CASSQGKGNYGYTF
TGTGCCAGCAGCCAAGGGAAGGGGAACTATGGCTACACCTTC
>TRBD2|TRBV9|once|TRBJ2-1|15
CASSPRGDLYNEQFF
TGTGCCAGCAGCCCGCGGGGGGACCTATACAATGAGCAGTTCTTC
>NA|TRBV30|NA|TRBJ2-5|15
CAWTQGGQGQETQYF
TGTGCCTGGACCCAGGGGGGGCAGGGTCAAGAGACCCAGTACTTC
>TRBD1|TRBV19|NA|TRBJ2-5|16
CASITINRGLGETQYF
TGTGCCAGTATTACCATCAACAGGGGGTTGGGAGAGACCCAGTACTTC
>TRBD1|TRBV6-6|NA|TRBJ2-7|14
CASSYSSTGGGRYF
TGTGCCAGCAGTTACTCGAGTACAGGGGGCGGCCGGTACTTC
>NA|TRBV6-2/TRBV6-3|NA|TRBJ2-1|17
CASSYSDPQGIYNEQFF
TGTGCCAGCAGTTACTCCGACCCACAGGGAATATACAATGAGCAGTTCTTC
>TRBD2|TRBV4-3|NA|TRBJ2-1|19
CASSPTGLAGESDSNEQFF
TGCGCCAGCAGCCCCACGGGACTAGCGGGAGAATCCGACTCGAATGAGCAGTTCTTC